A selection of T cell receptor beta chains follows, all from one sample in a study of blood T cell repertoires in COVID-19. The table came from immunoSEQ multiplex PCR; TCRdb's copy has only in-frame clones and leaves some out. The table includes 150,000 to 200,000 clones, about 84% detected once. What was sequenced was PBMCs or T cells enriched from blood (not recorded which). These receptors were taken from a woman aged 30 to 39 who had recovered from COVID-19. CDR3s include the opening cysteine and the closing phenylalanine or tryptophan. The D gene is left open where the match is weak. Clone size is not always given. Where it is, it says once, few, many or a class for expanded clones.

TGTGCCAGCAGTCCCTTCTATCAGGACTACTCCTACGAGCAGTACTTC	CASSPFYQDYSYEQYF	-	-	TRBJ2-7	TRBV27
TGTGCCAGCAGCTTTGCTAGCGGGAACACAGATACGCAGTATTTT	CASSFASGNTDTQYF	-	TRBD2	TRBJ2-3	TRBV7-9
TGTGCCAGCAGCCCCGGGCAGGGGAACACCGGGGAGCTGTTTTTT	CASSPGQGNTGELFF	-	-	TRBJ2-2	TRBV3-1/TRBV3-2
TGTGCCAGCAGTCCGTATAACAACAATGAGCAGTTCTTC	CASSPYNNNEQFF	-	-	TRBJ2-1	TRBV7-3
TGTGCCAGCAGCTTGGCCTTATTAGCGGGTTCCTCCTACAATGAGCAGTTCTTC	CASSLALLAGSSYNEQFF	-	TRBD2	TRBJ2-1	TRBV5-4
TGTGCCAGCTCCAACTTCCCCACTAGCGGGAGTACCCATGAGCAGTTCTTC	CASSNFPTSGSTHEQFF	-	TRBD2	TRBJ2-1	TRBV18
TGTGCCAGCAGGACCGGGAGGGGGGAGCTGTTTTTT	CASRTGRGELFF	-	TRBD2	TRBJ2-2	TRBV28
TGTGCCACCAGCAGAGATGCGGTGGCCCCAGCCTACTTC	CATSRDAVAPAYF	-	-	TRBJ1-2	TRBV15
TGCGCCAGCAGTCAAGGACTAGCGGCAGATACGCAGTATTTT	CASSQGLAADTQYF	-	TRBD2	TRBJ2-3	TRBV23-1
TGTGCCAGCAGCCAAGATAAGGGGCGGGAGCAGTTCTTC	CASSQDKGREQFF	-	-	TRBJ2-1	TRBV3-1/TRBV3-2
TGCGCCAGCAGCCCGAGACTGGGGAGCTCTGGAAACACCATATATTTT	CASSPRLGSSGNTIYF	-	-	TRBJ1-3	TRBV5-1
TGTGCCAGCAGCCAAGTTACCGGGACTAGCGGGAGGGCTCAGAGGCAGTACTTC	CASSQVTGTSGRAQRQYF	-	TRBD2	TRBJ2-7	TRBV4-2
TGTGCCAGCAGTTTATCGTGGGGCGCTGAAGCTTTCTTT	CASSLSWGAEAFF	-	-	TRBJ1-1	TRBV27
TGTGCCAGTAGTATCCCCAGGAATGAGCAGTTCTTC	CASSIPRNEQFF	-	-	TRBJ2-1	TRBV19
TGTGCCAGCCATACGGCCGGGAGATCTTCTGAGACCCAGTACTTC	CASHTAGRSSETQYF	-	-	TRBJ2-5	TRBV6-6
TGTGCCAGCAGCTCGCTAGCGGGAGGGCCGATCTACGAGCAGTACTTC	CASSSLAGGPIYEQYF	-	TRBD2	TRBJ2-7	TRBV11-2
TGTGCCAGTAGGCGGGCGTCCTACAATGAGCAGTTCTTC	CASRRASYNEQFF	-	-	TRBJ2-1	TRBV19
TGTGCCAGCCAGAGGGGGACAGGGATCACAGATACGCAGTATTTT	CASQRGTGITDTQYF	-	TRBD1	TRBJ2-3	TRBV6-5
TGCAGCGTTGCTAACAGGGGCACAGATACGCAGTATTTT	CSVANRGTDTQYF	few	-	TRBJ2-3	TRBV29-1
TGTGCCAGCAGAAAAGACAGGAATAGCAATCAGCCCCAGCATTTT	CASRKDRNSNQPQHF	-	-	TRBJ1-5	TRBV6-5
TGTGCCAGCAGTCCCGGGGGGGGCGCGGAGACCCAGTACTTC	CASSPGGGAETQYF	-	TRBD2	TRBJ2-5	TRBV28
TGTGCCAGCAGCTCAGGGCAGCCCGAGCAGTACTTC	CASSSGQPEQYF	-	-	TRBJ2-7	TRBV7-9
TGTGCCAGTAGTATGTCGGAGTTTTCCGAAGCTTTCTTT	CASSMSEFSEAFF	-	-	TRBJ1-1	TRBV19
TGTGCCAGCATACCTTCTATTCGGGGTTTAGCTTTCTTT	CASIPSIRGLAFF	few	-	TRBJ1-1	TRBV28
TGTGCCAGCAGCTTAACGTCCCGCGGGTCCTACAATGAGCAGTTCTTC	CASSLTSRGSYNEQFF	-	-	TRBJ2-1	TRBV7-3
TGTGCCAGTAGTAGGGCCTACGGCCAAATTCCCCTATCTGATACTTACAATGAGCAGTTCTTC	CASSRAYGQIPLSDTYNEQFF	-	-	TRBJ2-1	TRBV19
TGTGCCATCAGTGGGACCGGGACAGGGCAGACCTACGAGCAGTACTTC	CAISGTGTGQTYEQYF	-	TRBD1	TRBJ2-7	TRBV10-3
TGTGCCAGCAGCTCCGGACTAGCGGGAGAGGTAGAGACCCAGTACTTC	CASSSGLAGEVETQYF	-	TRBD2	TRBJ2-5	TRBV7-9
TGTGCCAGTTCGACAGGGCCCCTCTACGAGCAGTACTTC	CASSTGPLYEQYF	-	TRBD1	TRBJ2-7	TRBV19
TGTGCCAGCAGCTTAGGGCCGTCCTACAATGAGCAGTTCTTC	CASSLGPSYNEQFF	-	-	TRBJ2-1	TRBV7-3
TGTGCCAGCAGCCACCCGGGACAGGGGTTCTATGGCTACACCTTC	CASSHPGQGFYGYTF	-	TRBD1	TRBJ1-2	TRBV3-1/TRBV3-2
TGTGCCAGCAGCCTTGAGATCGACAGGGGGAATTCACCCCTCCACTTT	CASSLEIDRGNSPLHF	-	TRBD1	TRBJ1-6	TRBV9
TGCGCCAGCAGCTTGTCGCCAGGGGGCTACGAGCAGTACTTC	CASSLSPGGYEQYF	few	TRBD1	TRBJ2-7	TRBV5-1
TGCGCCAGCAGCGCGGGACAGTCCTCTGGAAACACCATATATTTT	CASSAGQSSGNTIYF	many	TRBD1	TRBJ1-3	TRBV5-1
TGTGCCAGTAGTACCCCAAAAACAGGGGGCTATGGCTACACCTTC	CASSTPKTGGYGYTF	-	TRBD1	TRBJ1-2	TRBV19
TGTGCCAGCAGTTATACGACATCTCTGAACACTGAAGCTTTCTTT	CASSYTTSLNTEAFF	-	-	TRBJ1-1	TRBV6-5
TGTGCCAGCAGCTTTGCGGGGTGGACAGATACGCAGTATTTT	CASSFAGWTDTQYF	many	-	TRBJ2-3	TRBV7-9
TGTGCCAGCAGCGGGGCGACAGGGGGCCAGGACACCGGGGAGCTGTTTTTT	CASSGATGGQDTGELFF	-	TRBD1	TRBJ2-2	TRBV7-8
TGTGCCAGCAGTTTATCTGGACAGGGGCGAGGCTACACCTTC	CASSLSGQGRGYTF	-	TRBD1	TRBJ1-2	TRBV27